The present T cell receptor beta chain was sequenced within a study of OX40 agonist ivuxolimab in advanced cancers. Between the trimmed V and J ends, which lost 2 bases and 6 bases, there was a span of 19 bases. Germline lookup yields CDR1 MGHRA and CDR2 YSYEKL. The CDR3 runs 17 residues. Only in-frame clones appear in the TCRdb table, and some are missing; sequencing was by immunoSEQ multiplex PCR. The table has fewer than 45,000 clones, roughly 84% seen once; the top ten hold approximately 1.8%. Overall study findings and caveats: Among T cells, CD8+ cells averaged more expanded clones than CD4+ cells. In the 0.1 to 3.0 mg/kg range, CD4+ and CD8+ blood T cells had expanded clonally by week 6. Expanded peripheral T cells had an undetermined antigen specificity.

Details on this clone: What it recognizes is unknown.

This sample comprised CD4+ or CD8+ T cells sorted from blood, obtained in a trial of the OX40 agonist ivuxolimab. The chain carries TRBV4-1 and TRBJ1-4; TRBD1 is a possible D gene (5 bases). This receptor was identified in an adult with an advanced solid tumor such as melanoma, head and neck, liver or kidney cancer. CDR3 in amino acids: CASSQPRAPARDEKLFF. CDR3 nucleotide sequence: TGCGCCAGCAGCCAACCCCGGGCCCCGGCCAGGGATGAAAAACTGTTTTTT.